Listed here are 10 T cell receptor beta chains from one sample, sequenced in a study of Graves' ophthalmopathy and Graves' hyperthyroidism. The authors amplified TCR beta CDR3 regions, and they did so from RNA transcripts for repertoire sequencing. After a first-round RT-PCR with HTBI primers, a second-round multiplex PCR was run. TCRdb ran MiXCR on the multiplex PCR reads and lists one entry per CDR3 protein. Of 1 million to 1.3 million distinct CDR3 sequences detected, around a third appear once; the ten largest clones hold over 8.5%. Material for sequencing was peripheral blood or thyroid tissue (not recorded which). The source is an adult man with Graves' hyperthyroidism.

This clonotype occurred a few times. The rearrangement joins TRBV7-2 to TRBJ1-4, with D maybe TRBD1 (5 bases). V shed 4 bases and J shed 0 bases, with 9 bases lying between them. The CDR3 consists of 15 residues. Germline CDR1 reads SGHTA; CDR2 reads FQGNSA. CDR3 bases: TGTGCCAGCAGCTGGAGGGGCGCAACTAATGAAAAACTGTTTTTT. Its translation: CASSWRGATNEKLFF. Filled out from reference TRBV7-2 and TRBJ1-4, the complete variable domain reads GAGVSQSPSNKVTEKGKDVELRCDPISGHTALYWYRQSLGQGLEFLIYFQGNSAPDKSGLPSDRFSAERTGGSVSTLTIQRTQQEDSAVYLCASSWRGATNEKLFFGSGTQLSVL.

This clonotype was seen repeatedly, ten times or more. The chain carries TRBV19 and TRBJ2-7; 8 bases fit TRBD2. Germline CDR1 is LNHDA and CDR2 is SQIVND (reference sequence). J gave up 6 bases and V 5 bases, and 9 bases lay outside the gene matches. The CDR3 has 14 residues. The CDR3 loop reads CASSPGGRGAEQYF. CDR3 bases: TGTGCCAGTAGTCCCGGAGGGCGGGGGGCCGAGCAGTACTTC.

This clonotype was seen many times. V usage is TRBV25-1 and J usage is TRBJ2-2; the D is unclear. The germline V gene encodes CDR1 MGHDK and CDR2 SYGVNS. V shed 4 bases and J shed 6 bases, with 18 bases lying between them. The CDR3 spans 16 residues. CDR3 nucleotides: TGTGCCAGCAGTGCCCAAGCCGGGCCCCTCCCCGGGGAGCTGTTTTTT. It yields the protein CASSAQAGPLPGELFF.

This clonotype came up a few times. The chain employs TRBV5-1 and TRBJ1-5; 7 nucleotides line up with TRBD1. With 1 base clipped from V and 5 bases from J, the junction kept 6 bases outside the gene matches. CDR1 SGHRS and CDR2 YFSETQ come from the germline V gene. The CDR3 length is 15 residues. The CDR3 nucleotides are TGCGCCAGCAGCTTGTACCCCGACAGGGATCAGCCCCAGCATTTT. Translation: CASSLYPDRDQPQHF.

The chain is built from TRBV7-2 and TRBJ2-2; 7 nucleotides match TRBD1. V gave up 1 base and J gave up 9 bases; unmatched junction bases: 17. The CDR3 is 18 residues long. The germline CDR1 and CDR2 sequences are SGHTA and FQGNSA. The CDR3 region is CASSLDGSTGMILRELFF. The CDR3 DNA reads as TGTGCCAGCAGCTTAGACGGGTCGACAGGGATGATTCTACGGGAGCTGTTTTTT. The full variable domain, in which reference TRBV7-2 and TRBJ2-2 provide the parts outside the CDR3, is GAGVSQSPSNKVTEKGKDVELRCDPISGHTALYWYRQSLGQGLEFLIYFQGNSAPDKSGLPSDRFSAERTGGSVSTLTIQRTQQEDSAVYLCASSLDGSTGMILRELFFGEGSRLTVL.

The gene calls are TRBV11-2 and TRBJ1-1; 7 positions match TRBD1. CDR1 is SGHAT, CDR2 FQNNGV, per germline. Losses at the gene ends were 5 bases for V and 6 bases for J; bases not matched to a gene: 9. The CDR3 is made up of 14 amino acids. Written as DNA, the CDR3 is TGTGCCAGCAGCCTGACAGGGATGGTCGCTGAAGCTTTCTTT. Its protein is CASSLTGMVAEAFF. Complete variable domain (other parts from reference TRBV11-2 and TRBJ1-1): EAGVAQSPRYKIIEKRQSVAFWCNPISGHATLYWYQQILGQGPKLLIQFQNNGVVDDSQLPKDRFSAERLKGVDSTLKIQPAKLEDSAVYLCASSLTGMVAEAFFGQGTRLTVV.

The chain employs TRBV6-1 and TRBJ2-7, with 11 bases that match TRBD2. The junction had 10 bases not matched to a gene; V was cut back by 6 bases and J by 3 bases. This CDR3 comprises 16 residues. Germline V CDR1 and CDR2: MNHNS, SASEGT. CDR3 sequence (DNA): TGTGCCAGCAGCCCCATGGCTCTAGCGGGGGGCTACGAGCAGTACTTC. Protein: CASSPMALAGGYEQYF.

This clonotype was recorded at least ten times. The rearrangement uses TRBV19 and TRBJ1-2; no firm D call. The CDR3 sequence is 12 residues long. Deletions cut 3 bases from V and 6 bases from J, with 8 bases between. Per germline, CDR1 LNHDA and CDR2 SQIVND (reference sequence). DNA for the CDR3: TGTGCCAGTAGTATGGGCCGCCATGGCTACACCTTC. Protein sequence: CASSMGRHGYTF.

About this clonotype: This clone may be a read error of a much larger clone one base away. The V and J genes are TRBV20-1 and TRBJ2-7; the D gene is possibly TRBD1 (5 bases). The CDR3 covers 13 residues. V lost 4 bases and J lost 1, with 11 bases in between. CDR1 DFQATT and CDR2 SNEGSKA come from the germline V gene (reference sequence). The CDR3 loop is CSAMDIRSYEQYF. The CDR3 DNA follows: TGCAGTGCTATGGACATTAGATCCTACGAGCAGTACTTC.

In its sample, this clonotype was seen many times. V and J are TRBV20-1 and TRBJ1-4, with D unclear. Germline V gives CDR1 DFQATT, CDR2 SNEGSKA (reference sequence). The CDR3 spans 12 residues. The V end was cut by 6 bases, the J end by 7 bases, with 12 bases between. The CDR3 coding sequence is TGCAGTGCACGATCCGGAATTGAAAAACTGTTTTTT. Its translation: CSARSGIEKLFF.